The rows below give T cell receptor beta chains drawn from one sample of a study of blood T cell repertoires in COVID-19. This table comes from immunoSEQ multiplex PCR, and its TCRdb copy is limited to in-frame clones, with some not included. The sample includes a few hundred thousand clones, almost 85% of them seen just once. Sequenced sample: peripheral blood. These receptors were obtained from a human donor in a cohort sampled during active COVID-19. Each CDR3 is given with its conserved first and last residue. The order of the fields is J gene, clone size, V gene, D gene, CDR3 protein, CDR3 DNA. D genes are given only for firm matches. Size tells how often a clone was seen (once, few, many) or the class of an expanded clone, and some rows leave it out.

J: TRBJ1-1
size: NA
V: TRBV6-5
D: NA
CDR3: CASTGTRNEAFF
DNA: TGTGCCAGCACCGGGACAAGGAATGAAGCTTTCTTT

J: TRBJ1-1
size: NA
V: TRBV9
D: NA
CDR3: CASSPQTGLNTEAFF
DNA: TGTGCCAGCAGCCCCCAGACTGGGTTGAACACTGAAGCTTTCTTT

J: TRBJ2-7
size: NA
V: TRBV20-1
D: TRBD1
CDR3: CSASDTGTGYYEQYF
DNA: TGCAGTGCTAGTGATACCGGGACAGGATACTACGAGCAGTACTTC

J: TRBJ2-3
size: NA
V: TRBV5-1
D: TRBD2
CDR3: CASSPGLASTDTQYF
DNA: TGCGCCAGCAGCCCGGGACTAGCGTCCACAGATACGCAGTATTTT

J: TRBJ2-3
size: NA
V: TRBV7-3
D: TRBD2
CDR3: CASSIIATSVSDTQYF
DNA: TGTGCCAGCAGTATCATAGCTACTAGCGTCTCCGATACGCAGTATTTT

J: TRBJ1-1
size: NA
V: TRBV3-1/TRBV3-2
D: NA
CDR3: CASSQSGRTEAFF
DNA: TGTGCCAGCAGCCAATCCGGTCGGACTGAAGCTTTCTTT

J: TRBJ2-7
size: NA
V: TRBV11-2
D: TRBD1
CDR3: CASRTTPGTGPYEQYF
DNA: TGTGCCAGCAGGACGACCCCCGGGACAGGTCCCTACGAGCAGTACTTC

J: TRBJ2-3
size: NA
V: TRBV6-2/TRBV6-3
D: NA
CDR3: CASSYVVGQGSTDTQYF
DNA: TGTGCCAGCAGTTACGTTGTGGGGCAGGGAAGCACAGATACGCAGTATTTT

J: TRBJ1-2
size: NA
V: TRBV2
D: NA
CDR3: CASSDRNRGSYGYTF
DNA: TGTGCCAGCAGTGATCGAAATCGAGGTAGCTATGGCTACACCTTC

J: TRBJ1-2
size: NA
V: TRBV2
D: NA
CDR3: CASNMGEITYGYTF
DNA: TGTGCCAGCAACATGGGAGAAATTACCTATGGCTACACCTTC

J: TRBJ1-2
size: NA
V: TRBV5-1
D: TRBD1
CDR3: CASSPIGQGHGYTF
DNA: TGCGCCAGCAGCCCTATAGGACAGGGGCACGGCTACACCTTC

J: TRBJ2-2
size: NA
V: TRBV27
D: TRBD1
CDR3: CASSPTGDTGELFF
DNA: TGTGCCAGCAGTCCGACAGGGGACACCGGGGAGCTGTTTTTT

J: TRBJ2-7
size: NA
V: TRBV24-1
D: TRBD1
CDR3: CATRIGDSTYEQYF
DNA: TGTGCCACCAGAATTGGGGACAGCACCTACGAGCAGTACTTC

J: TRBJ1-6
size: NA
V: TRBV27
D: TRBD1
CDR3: CASSSLDRGPLHF
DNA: TGTGCCAGCAGTTCCCTGGACAGGGGACCCCTCCACTTT

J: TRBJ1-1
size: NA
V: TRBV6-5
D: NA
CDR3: CASSLGRQVNTEAFF
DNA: TGTGCCAGCTCCTTGGGTCGACAGGTGAACACTGAAGCTTTCTTT

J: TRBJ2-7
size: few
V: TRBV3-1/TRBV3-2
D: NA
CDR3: CASSQGGRTAYEQYF
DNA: TGTGCCAGCAGCCAAGGAGGGCGTACTGCCTACGAGCAGTACTTC

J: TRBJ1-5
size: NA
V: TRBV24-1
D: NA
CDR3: CATSDSNQPQHF
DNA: TGTGCCACCAGTGATTCTAATCAGCCCCAGCATTTT

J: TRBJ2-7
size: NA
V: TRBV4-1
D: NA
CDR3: CASSQVHLSYEQYF
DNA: TGCGCCAGCAGCCAAGTCCACCTATCCTACGAGCAGTACTTC

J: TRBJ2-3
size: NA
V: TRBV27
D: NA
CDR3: CASSRRGFPDTQYF
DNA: TGTGCCAGCAGTCGCCGAGGGTTTCCAGATACGCAGTATTTT

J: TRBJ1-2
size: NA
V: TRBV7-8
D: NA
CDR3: CASSFGGALGYGYTF
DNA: TGTGCCAGCAGCTTCGGGGGGGCTCTAGGTTATGGCTACACCTTC

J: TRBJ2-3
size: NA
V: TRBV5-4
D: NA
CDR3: CASSLERDRDTQYF
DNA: TGTGCCAGCAGCTTAGAGAGGGATCGAGATACGCAGTATTTT

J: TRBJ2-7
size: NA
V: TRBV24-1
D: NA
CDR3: CATSDFNEQYF
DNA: TGTGCCACCAGTGATTTTAACGAGCAGTACTTC

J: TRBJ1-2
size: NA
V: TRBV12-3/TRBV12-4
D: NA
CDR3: CASSAAGEYGYTF
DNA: TGTGCCAGCAGCGCTGCAGGGGAATATGGCTACACCTTC

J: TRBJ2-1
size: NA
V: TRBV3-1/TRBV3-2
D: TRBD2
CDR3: CASSVAGGPGEQFF
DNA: TGTGCCAGCAGCGTAGCGGGGGGGCCGGGTGAGCAGTTCTTC

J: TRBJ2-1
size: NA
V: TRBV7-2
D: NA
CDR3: CASSSTGYNEQFF
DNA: TGTGCCAGCAGCTCGACAGGCTACAATGAGCAGTTCTTC

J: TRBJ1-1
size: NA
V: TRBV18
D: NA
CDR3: CASSRDSGNTEAFF
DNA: TGTGCCAGCTCACGGGACTCGGGGAACACTGAAGCTTTCTTT

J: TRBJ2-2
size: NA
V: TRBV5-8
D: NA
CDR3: CASSLDWGQDTGELFF
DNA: TGTGCCAGCAGCTTGGATTGGGGACAAGACACCGGGGAGCTGTTTTTT

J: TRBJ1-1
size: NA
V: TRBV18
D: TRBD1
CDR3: CASSPEGARNTEAFF
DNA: TGTGCCAGCTCACCGGAGGGGGCCAGGAACACTGAAGCTTTCTTT

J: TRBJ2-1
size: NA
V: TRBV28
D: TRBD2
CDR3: CASRRTSDNEQFF
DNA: TGTGCCAGCAGGCGGACTAGTGACAATGAGCAGTTCTTC

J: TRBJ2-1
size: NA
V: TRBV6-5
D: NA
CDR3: CASLDSTLGVQFF
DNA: TGTGCCAGTTTGGACAGTACCCTTGGGGTGCAGTTCTTC

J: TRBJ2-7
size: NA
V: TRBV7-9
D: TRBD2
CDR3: CASSRSRAGTSEQYF
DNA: TGTGCCAGCAGCCGCTCGAGAGCGGGGACCTCCGAGCAGTACTTC

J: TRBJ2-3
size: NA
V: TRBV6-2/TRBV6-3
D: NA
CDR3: CASSSRLLIDSDTQYF
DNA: TGTGCCAGCAGTTCCAGACTCCTTATCGACTCAGATACGCAGTATTTT

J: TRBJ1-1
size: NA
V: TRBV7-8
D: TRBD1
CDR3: CASSLEGAGLNTEAFF
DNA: TGTGCCAGCAGCTTAGAGGGGGCAGGCCTGAACACTGAAGCTTTCTTT

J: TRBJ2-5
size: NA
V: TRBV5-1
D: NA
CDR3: CASSPEGAKETQYF
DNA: TGCGCCAGCAGCCCGGAGGGGGCGAAAGAGACCCAGTACTTC

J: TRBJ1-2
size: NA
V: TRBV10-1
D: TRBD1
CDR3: CASSELGQGYHYGYTF
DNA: TGCGCCAGCAGTGAGCTGGGACAGGGGTATCACTATGGCTACACCTTC

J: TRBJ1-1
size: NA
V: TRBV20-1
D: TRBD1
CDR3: CSATDRGAEAFF
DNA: TGCAGTGCTACTGACAGGGGGGCTGAAGCTTTCTTT

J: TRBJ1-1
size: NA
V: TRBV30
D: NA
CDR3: CAWSVPSGSLNTEAFF
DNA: TGTGCCTGGAGTGTACCCTCCGGGTCCTTGAACACTGAAGCTTTCTTT

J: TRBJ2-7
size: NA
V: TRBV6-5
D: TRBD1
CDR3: CASRLGQAGEQYF
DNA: TGTGCCAGCAGGTTAGGACAGGCGGGCGAGCAGTACTTC

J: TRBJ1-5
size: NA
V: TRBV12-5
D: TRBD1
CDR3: CASGLTGEGYNQPQHF
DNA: TGTGCTAGTGGACTGACAGGGGAAGGGTACAATCAGCCCCAGCATTTT

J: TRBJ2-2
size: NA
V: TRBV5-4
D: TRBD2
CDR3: CASSFPLAGAGELFF
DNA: TGTGCCAGCAGTTTCCCCCTAGCGGGGGCTGGGGAGCTGTTTTTT

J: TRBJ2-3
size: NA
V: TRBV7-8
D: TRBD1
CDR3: CASSRDRATDTQYF
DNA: TGTGCCAGCAGCCGGGACAGGGCAACAGATACGCAGTATTTT

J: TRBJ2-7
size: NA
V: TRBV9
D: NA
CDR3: CASSSGTSYEQYF
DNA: TGTGCCAGCAGTTCGGGGACTTCCTACGAGCAGTACTTC

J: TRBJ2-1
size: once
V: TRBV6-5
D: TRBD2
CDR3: CASSSRLAGVDNEQFF
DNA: TGTGCCAGCAGTTCGAGACTAGCGGGGGTGGACAATGAGCAGTTCTTC

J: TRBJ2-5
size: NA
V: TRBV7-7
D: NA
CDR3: CASSRGQRVAETQYF
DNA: TGTGCCAGCAGCCGCGGGCAGCGGGTAGCGGAGACCCAGTACTTC

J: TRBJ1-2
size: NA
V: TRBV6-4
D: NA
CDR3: CASSPGGSSYGYTF
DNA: TGTGCCAGCAGCCCTGGAGGTTCTAGCTATGGCTACACCTTC

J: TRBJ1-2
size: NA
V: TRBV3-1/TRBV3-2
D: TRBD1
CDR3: CASSQGDRASGGYTF
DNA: TGTGCCAGCAGCCAAGGGGACAGGGCGAGTGGTGGCTACACCTTC